The clone carrying this TCR beta chain turned up a few times. Its target is not known. This record comes from a study of T-cell reconstitution after alpha-beta-depleted transplantation in children. Trimming took 6 bases from V and 9 from J, leaving 21 bases between them. The CDR3 has 14 residues. Researchers prepared the TCRbeta library using unique molecular identifiers, the study reports. TCRdb reanalysed the PCR reads using MiXCR and keeps one entry per CDR3 protein. The data contain hundreds of thousands of distinct CDR3 sequences, about 16% of them singletons. Notes on the study in general: Some patients showed high day-60 TCRbeta diversity, which derived from surviving recipient T cells and thymic progenitors. Expanded graft clones numbering several hundred reportedly gave rise to alpha-beta T cells about two months after transplant. From newly produced T cells came most of the T-cell counts and diversity one year after transplant.

The TCR was taken from a boy under two years old who had a stem cell transplant for Wiskott-Aldrich syndrome, so the T cells may come from the graft donor. This material consisted of PBMCs, mostly from graft donor cells, taken 360 days after TCRalphabeta/CD19-depleted stem cell transplant. The chain joins TRBV12-3 or TRBV12-4 to TRBJ2-7; weak D call: TRBD2 (7 bases). In DNA form, the CDR3 reads TGTGCCAGCAGCCTGCCCGGGGGGCACGTGAGGCAGTACTTC. Protein: CASSLPGGHVRQYF.